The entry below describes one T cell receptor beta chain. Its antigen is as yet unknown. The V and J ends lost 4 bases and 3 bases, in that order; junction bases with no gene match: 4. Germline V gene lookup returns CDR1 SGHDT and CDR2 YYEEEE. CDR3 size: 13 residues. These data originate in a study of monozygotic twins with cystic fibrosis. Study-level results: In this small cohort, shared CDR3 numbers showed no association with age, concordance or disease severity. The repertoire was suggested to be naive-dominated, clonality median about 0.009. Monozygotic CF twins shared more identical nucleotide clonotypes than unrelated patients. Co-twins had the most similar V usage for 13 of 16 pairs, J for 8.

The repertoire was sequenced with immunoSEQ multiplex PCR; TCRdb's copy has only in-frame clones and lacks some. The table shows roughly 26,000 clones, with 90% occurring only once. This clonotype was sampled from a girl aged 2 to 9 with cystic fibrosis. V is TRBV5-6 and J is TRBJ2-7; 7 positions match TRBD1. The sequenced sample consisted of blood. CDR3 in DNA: TGTGCCAGCAGCATAGGGACAGACTACGAGCAGTACTTC. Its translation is CASSIGTDYEQYF.